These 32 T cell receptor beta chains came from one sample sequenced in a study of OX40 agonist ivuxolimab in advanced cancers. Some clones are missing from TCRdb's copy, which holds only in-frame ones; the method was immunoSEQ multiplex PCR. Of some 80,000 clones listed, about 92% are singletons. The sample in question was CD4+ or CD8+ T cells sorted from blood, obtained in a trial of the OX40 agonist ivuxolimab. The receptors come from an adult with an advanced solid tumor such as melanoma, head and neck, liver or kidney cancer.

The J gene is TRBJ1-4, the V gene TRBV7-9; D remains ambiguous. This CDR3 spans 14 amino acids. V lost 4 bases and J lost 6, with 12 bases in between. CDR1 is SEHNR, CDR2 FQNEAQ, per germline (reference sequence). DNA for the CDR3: TGTGCCAGCAGCTCCCTCCCACCGGATGAAAAACTGTTTTTT. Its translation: CASSSLPPDEKLFF. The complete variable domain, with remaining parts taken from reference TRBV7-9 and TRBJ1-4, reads DTGVSQNPRHKITKRGQNVTFRCDPISEHNRLYWYRQTLGQGPEFLTYFQNEAQLEKSRLLSDRFSAERPKGSFSTLEIQRTEQGDSAMYLCASSSLPPDEKLFFGSGTQLSVL.

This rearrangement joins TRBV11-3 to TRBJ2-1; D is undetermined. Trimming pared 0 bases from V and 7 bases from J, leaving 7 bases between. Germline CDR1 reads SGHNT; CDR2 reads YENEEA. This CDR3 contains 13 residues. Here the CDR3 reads CASSLDLWNEQFF. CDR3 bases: TGTGCCAGCAGCTTAGACCTTTGGAATGAGCAGTTCTTC.

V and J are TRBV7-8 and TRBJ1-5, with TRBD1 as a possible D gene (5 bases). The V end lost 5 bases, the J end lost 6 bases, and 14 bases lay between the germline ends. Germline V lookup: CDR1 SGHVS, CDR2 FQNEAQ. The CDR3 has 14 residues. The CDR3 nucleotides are TGTGCCAGCAGCCCACTCGGGGGTGGTCAGCCCCAGCATTTT. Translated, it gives CASSPLGGGQPQHF.

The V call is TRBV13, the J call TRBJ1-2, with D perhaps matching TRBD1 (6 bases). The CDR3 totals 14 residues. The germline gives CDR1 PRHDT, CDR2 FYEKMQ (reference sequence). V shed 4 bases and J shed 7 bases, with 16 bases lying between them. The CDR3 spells CASSSRDTLFGYTF. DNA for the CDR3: TGTGCCAGCAGCTCCCGGGACACACTTTTTGGCTACACCTTC.

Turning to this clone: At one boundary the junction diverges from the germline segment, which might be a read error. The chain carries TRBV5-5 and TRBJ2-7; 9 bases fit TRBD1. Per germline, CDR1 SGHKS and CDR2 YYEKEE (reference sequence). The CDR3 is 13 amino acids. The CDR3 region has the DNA TGTGCCAGCAGCCTCGGGACAGGGCCGATTTTAGACTTC. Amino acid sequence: CASSLGTGPILDF.

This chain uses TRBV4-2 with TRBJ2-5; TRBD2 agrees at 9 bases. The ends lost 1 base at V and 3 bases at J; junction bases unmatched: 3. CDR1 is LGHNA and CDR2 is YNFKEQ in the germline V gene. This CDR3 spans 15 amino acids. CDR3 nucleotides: TGTGCCAGCAGCCAAGTTGTAGCGGGGGAAGAGACCCAGTACTTC. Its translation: CASSQVVAGEETQYF.

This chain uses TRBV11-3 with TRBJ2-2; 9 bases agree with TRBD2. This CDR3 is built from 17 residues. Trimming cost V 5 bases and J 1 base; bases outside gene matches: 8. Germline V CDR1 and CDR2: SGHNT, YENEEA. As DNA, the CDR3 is TGTGCCAGCAGCCCAGATAGCGGGGGCCTGAACACCGGGGAGCTGTTTTTT. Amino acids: CASSPDSGGLNTGELFF.

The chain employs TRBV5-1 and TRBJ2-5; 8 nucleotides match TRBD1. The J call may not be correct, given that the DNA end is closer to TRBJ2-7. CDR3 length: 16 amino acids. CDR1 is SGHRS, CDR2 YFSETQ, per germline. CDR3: CASSLGRTGFSHEQYF. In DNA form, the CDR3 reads TGCGCCAGCAGCTTGGGCCGGACAGGGTTTTCCCACGAGCAGTACTTC.

The CDR3 DNA is TGTGCCACCAGCGATTACACAGGGGGCGGGGAGACCCAGTACTTC. Translation gives CATSDYTGGGETQYF. This rearrangement joins TRBV15 to TRBJ2-5; TRBD1 matches 9 bases. Germline CDR1 reads LNHNV; CDR2 reads YYDKDF (reference sequence). This CDR3 has 15 residues. With 5 bases clipped from V and 5 bases from J, the junction kept 9 bases outside the gene matches.

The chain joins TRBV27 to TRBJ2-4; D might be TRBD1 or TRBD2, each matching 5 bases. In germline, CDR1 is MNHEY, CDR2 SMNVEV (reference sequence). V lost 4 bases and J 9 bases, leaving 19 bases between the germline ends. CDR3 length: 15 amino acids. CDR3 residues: CASSSQTDSGAIQYF. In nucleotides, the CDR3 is TGTGCCAGCAGTTCTCAGACGGACTCTGGGGCCATTCAGTACTTC.

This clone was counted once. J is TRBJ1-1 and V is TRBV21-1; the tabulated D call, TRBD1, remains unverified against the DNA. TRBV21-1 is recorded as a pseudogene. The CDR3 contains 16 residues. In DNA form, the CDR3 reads TGTGCCAGCAGCAAAATCCCGGGACATGGGGGCACTGAAGCTTTCTTT. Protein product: CASSKIPGHGGTEAFF.

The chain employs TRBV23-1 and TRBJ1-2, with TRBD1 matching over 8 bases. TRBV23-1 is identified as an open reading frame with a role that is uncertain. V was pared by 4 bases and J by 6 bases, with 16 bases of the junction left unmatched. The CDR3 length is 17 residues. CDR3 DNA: TGCGCCAGCAGTCCGCGATTGGGAAACAGGGGGACTCATGGCTACACCTTC. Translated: CASSPRLGNRGTHGYTF.

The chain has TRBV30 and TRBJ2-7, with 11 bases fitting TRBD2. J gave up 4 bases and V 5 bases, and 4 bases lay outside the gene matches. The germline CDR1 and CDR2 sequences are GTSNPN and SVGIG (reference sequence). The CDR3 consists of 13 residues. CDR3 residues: CAWASGGPYEQYF. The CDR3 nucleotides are TGTGCCTGGGCTAGCGGGGGGCCGTACGAGCAGTACTTC. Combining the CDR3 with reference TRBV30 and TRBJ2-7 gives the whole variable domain SQTIHQWPATLVQPVGSPLSLECTVEGTSNPNLYWYRQAAGRGLQLLFYSVGIGQISSEVPQNLSASRPQDRQFILSSKKLLLSDSGFYLCAWASGGPYEQYFGPGTRLTVT.

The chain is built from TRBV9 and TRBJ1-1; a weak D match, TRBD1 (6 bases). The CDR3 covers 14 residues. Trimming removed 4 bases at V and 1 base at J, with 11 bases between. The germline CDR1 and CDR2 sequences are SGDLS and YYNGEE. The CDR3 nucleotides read TGTGCCAGCAGCCTAGGGGGGAGGAACACTGAAGCTTTCTTT. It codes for CASSLGGRNTEAFF.

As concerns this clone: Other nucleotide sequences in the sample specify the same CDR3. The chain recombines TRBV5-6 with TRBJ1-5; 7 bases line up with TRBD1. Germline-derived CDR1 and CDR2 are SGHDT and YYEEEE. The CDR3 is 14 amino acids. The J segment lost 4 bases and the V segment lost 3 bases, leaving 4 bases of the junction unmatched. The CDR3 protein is CASSSGTANQPQHF. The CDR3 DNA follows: TGTGCCAGCAGCTCCGGGACAGCTAATCAGCCCCAGCATTTT.

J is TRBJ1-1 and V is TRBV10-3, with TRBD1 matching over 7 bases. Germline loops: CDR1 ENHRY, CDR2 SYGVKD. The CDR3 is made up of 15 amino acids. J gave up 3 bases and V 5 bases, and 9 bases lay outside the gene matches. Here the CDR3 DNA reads TGTGCCATCAGTCGACAGGGAAAAGGAGACACTGAAGCTTTCTTT. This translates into CAISRQGKGDTEAFF.

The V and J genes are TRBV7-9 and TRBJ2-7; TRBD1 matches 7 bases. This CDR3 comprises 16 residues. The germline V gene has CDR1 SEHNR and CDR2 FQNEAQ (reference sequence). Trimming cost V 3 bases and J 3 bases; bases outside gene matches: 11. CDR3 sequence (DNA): TGTGCCAGCAGCTTTGATAGGGACAGTGTTAGCTACGAGCAGTACTTC. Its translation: CASSFDRDSVSYEQYF.

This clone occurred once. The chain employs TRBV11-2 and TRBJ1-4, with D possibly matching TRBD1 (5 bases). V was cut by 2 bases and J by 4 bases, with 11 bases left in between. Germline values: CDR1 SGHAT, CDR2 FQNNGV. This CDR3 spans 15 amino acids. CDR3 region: CASSLHPGDNEKLFF. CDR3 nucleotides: TGTGCCAGCAGCTTACATCCGGGGGATAATGAAAAACTGTTTTTT. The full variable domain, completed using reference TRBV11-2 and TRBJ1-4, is EAGVAQSPRYKIIEKRQSVAFWCNPISGHATLYWYQQILGQGPKLLIQFQNNGVVDDSQLPKDRFSAERLKGVDSTLKIQPAKLEDSAVYLCASSLHPGDNEKLFFGSGTQLSVL.

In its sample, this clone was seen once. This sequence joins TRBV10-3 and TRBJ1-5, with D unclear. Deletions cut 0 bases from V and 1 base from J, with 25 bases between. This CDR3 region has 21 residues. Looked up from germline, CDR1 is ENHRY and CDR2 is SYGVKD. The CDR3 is CAISESGGGEGSKRSNQPQHF. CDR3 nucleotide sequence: TGTGCCATCAGTGAGTCGGGAGGCGGAGAGGGCTCCAAGAGGAGCAATCAGCCCCAGCATTTT.

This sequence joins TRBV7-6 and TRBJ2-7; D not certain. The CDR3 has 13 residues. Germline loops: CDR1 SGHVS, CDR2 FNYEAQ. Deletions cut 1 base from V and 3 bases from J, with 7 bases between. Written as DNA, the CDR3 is TGTGCCAGCAGCTTAGGACACCTCTACGAGCAGTACTTC. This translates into CASSLGHLYEQYF.

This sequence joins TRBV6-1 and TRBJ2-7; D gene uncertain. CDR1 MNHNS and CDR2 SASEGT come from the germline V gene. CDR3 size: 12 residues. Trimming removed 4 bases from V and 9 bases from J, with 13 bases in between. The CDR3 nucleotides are TGTGCCAGCAGTGGGACGGTCTTGGGGCAGTACTTC. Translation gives CASSGTVLGQYF.

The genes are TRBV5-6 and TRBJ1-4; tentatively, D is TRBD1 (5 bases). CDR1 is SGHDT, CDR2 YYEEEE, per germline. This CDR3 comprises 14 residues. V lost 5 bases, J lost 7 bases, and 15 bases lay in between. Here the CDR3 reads CASSFGQGSEKLFF. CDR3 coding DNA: TGTGCCAGCAGTTTTGGCCAGGGTAGTGAAAAACTGTTTTTT.

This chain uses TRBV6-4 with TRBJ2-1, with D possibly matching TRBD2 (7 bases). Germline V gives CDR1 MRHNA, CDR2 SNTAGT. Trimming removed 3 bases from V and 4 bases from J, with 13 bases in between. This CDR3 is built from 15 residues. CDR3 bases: TGTGCCAGCAGTGAGGACGGGGGGCGATACAATGAGCAGTTCTTC. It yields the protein CASSEDGGRYNEQFF.

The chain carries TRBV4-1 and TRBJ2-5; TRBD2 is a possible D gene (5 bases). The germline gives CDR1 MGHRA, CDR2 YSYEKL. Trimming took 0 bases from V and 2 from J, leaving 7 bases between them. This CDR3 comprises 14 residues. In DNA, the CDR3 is TGCGCCAGCAGCCAAGAGGACTTTCAAGAGACCCAGTACTTC. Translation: CASSQEDFQETQYF.

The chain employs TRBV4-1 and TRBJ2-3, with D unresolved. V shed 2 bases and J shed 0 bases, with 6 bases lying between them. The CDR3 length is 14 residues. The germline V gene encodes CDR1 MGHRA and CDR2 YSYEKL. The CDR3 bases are TGCGCCAGCAGCCAAATAGGGAGCACAGATACGCAGTATTTT. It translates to CASSQIGSTDTQYF.

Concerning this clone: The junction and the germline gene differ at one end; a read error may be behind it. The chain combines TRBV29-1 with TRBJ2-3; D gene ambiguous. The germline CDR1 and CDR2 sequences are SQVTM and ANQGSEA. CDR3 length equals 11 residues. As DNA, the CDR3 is TGCAGCGGTGAACGTCCAGATACGCAGTATTTT. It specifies CSGERPDTQYF.

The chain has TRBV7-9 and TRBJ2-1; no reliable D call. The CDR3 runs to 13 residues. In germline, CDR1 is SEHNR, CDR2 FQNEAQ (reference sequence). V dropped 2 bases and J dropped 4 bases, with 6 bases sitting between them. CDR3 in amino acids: CASSLSGYNEQFF. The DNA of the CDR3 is TGTGCCAGCAGCTTATCAGGATACAATGAGCAGTTCTTC.

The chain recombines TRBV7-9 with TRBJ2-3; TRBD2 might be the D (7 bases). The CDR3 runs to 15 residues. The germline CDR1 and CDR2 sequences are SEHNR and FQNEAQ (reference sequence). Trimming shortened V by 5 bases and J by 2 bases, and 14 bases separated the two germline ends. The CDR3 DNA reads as TGTGCCAGCAGCCCGAGGGGGGGCCCCACAGATACGCAGTATTTT. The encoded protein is CASSPRGGPTDTQYF. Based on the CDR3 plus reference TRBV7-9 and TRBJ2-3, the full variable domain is DTGVSQNPRHKITKRGQNVTFRCDPISEHNRLYWYRQTLGQGPEFLTYFQNEAQLEKSRLLSDRFSAERPKGSFSTLEIQRTEQGDSAMYLCASSPRGGPTDTQYFGPGTRLTVL.

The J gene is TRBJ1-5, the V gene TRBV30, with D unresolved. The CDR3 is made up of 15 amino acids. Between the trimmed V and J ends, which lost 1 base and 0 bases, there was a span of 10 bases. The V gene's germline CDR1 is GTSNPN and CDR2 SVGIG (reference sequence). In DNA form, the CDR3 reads TGTGCCTGGAGTGAGCACCCTGCTAGCAATCAGCCCCAGCATTTT. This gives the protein CAWSEHPASNQPQHF. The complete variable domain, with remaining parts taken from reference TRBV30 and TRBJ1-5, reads SQTIHQWPATLVQPVGSPLSLECTVEGTSNPNLYWYRQAAGRGLQLLFYSVGIGQISSEVPQNLSASRPQDRQFILSSKKLLLSDSGFYLCAWSEHPASNQPQHFGDGTRLSIL.

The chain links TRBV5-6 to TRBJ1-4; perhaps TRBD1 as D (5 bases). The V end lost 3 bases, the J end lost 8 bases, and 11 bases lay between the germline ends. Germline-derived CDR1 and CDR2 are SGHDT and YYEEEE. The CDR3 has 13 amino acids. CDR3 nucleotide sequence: TGTGCCAGCAGCTCAGGGCTTAGCGAAAAACTGTTTTTT. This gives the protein CASSSGLSEKLFF.

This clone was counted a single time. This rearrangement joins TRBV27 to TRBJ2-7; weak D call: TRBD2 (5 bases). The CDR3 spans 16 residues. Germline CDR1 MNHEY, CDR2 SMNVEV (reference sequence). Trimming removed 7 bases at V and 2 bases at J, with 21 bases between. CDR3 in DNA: TGTGCCAGCACCCCCCCCGGCGGGTTAGAGGCCTACGAGCAGTACTTC. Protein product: CASTPPGGLEAYEQYF.

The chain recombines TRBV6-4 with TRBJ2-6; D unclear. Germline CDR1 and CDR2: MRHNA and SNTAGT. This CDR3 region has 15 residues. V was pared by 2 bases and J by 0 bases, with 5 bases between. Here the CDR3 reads CASSDHSSGANVLTF. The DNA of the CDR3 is TGTGCCAGCAGTGACCATAGCTCTGGGGCCAACGTCCTGACTTTC.